The 27 T cell receptor beta chains below all came from one sample that was sequenced in a study of control samples from healthy donors and cancer patients. The assay was immunoSEQ multiplex PCR, and TCRdb's table has in-frame clones only and misses some. The sample contains roughly 120,000 clones, 85% to 95% of which appear only once. Input material: PBMCs. The origin of the receptors is a man aged 50 to 60 with head and neck cancer.

This chain links TRBV6-1 with TRBJ1-5, with 8 nucleotides matching TRBD1. V was pared by 2 bases and J by 5 bases, with 8 bases of the junction left unmatched. The CDR3 loop spans 16 amino acids. Looked up from germline, CDR1 is MNHNS and CDR2 is SASEGT. For the CDR3, the DNA is TGTGCCAGCAGTGAAACGGCAGGGGGCGGTTATCAGCCCCAGCATTTT. It encodes CASSETAGGGYQPQHF.

The chain combines TRBV30 with TRBJ1-1; TRBD1 might be the D (5 bases). CDR3 length equals 11 residues. V shed 1 base and J shed 7 bases, with 7 bases lying between them. Germline CDR1 and CDR2: GTSNPN and SVGIG (reference sequence). CDR3 loop: CAWSDRLEAFF. CDR3 nucleotides: TGTGCCTGGAGTGACAGGCTTGAAGCTTTCTTT.

This sequence joins TRBV15 and TRBJ1-5; D gene ambiguous. The germline CDR1 and CDR2 sequences are LNHNV and YYDKDF (reference sequence). The V gene lost 3 bases and the J gene lost 4 bases, with 16 bases spanning the gap. The CDR3 loop spans 16 amino acids. This CDR3 reads CATSRSRSPFNQPQHF. The DNA for the CDR3 is TGTGCCACCAGCAGGTCCAGGTCCCCTTTTAATCAGCCCCAGCATTTT. Full variable domain (rest looked up from reference TRBV15 and TRBJ1-5): DAMVIQNPRYQVTQFGKPVTLSCSQTLNHNVMYWYQQKSSQAPKLLFHYYDKDFNNEADTPDNFQSRRPNTSFCFLDIRSPGLGDTAMYLCATSRSRSPFNQPQHFGDGTRLSIL.

A word on this clone: Other DNA sequences of this sample code for an identical CDR3. The V call is TRBV4-3, the J call TRBJ1-4; D gene uncertain. Germline CDR1 LGHNA, CDR2 YSLEER. With 0 bases removed from V and 7 bases from J, the gap between germline ends came to 3 bases. The CDR3 covers 12 residues. The CDR3 loop is CASSQEGEKLFF. Here the CDR3 DNA reads TGCGCCAGCAGCCAAGAAGGTGAAAAACTGTTTTTT.

The chain joins TRBV14 to TRBJ2-3; TRBD2 agrees at 7 bases. CDR1 SGHDN and CDR2 FVKESK come from the germline V gene. The J segment lost 5 bases and the V segment lost 0 bases, leaving 8 bases of the junction unmatched. The CDR3 is made up of 16 amino acids. Written as DNA, the CDR3 is TGTGCCAGCAGCCAAGATCGGAGACTAGCAGAAGATACGCAGTATTTT. It codes for CASSQDRRLAEDTQYF.

The table lists this clone with a few counts. The chain couples TRBV30 to TRBJ1-6; perhaps TRBD1 as D (5 bases). The germline V gene encodes CDR1 GTSNPN and CDR2 SVGIG (reference sequence). Trimming stripped 3 bases from V and 6 bases from J, with 9 bases between. This CDR3 comprises 13 residues. CDR3 coding DNA: TGTGCCTGGAGGACAGCATTTAATTCACCCCTCCACTTT. It yields the protein CAWRTAFNSPLHF.

This chain joins TRBV5-1 and TRBJ2-7, with 9 positions matching TRBD2. The CDR3 runs to 15 residues. After removal of 0 bases from V and 6 bases from J, the junction contained 7 bases not matched to a gene. Germline CDR1 is SGHRS and CDR2 is YFSETQ. Here the CDR3 DNA reads TGCGCCAGCAGCTTGGGACTAGCGGCTGGATCCGAGCAGTACTTC. Amino acid sequence: CASSLGLAAGSEQYF.

The chain combines TRBV27 with TRBJ1-1; D is possibly TRBD1 (6 bases). Germline V gene sequence: CDR1 MNHEY, CDR2 SMNVEV (reference sequence). The CDR3 is 14 residues long. V dropped 4 bases and J dropped 5 bases, with 14 bases sitting between them. The CDR3 is CASSWGRGGTEAFF. CDR3 DNA sequence: TGTGCCAGCAGTTGGGGGAGGGGGGGAACTGAAGCTTTCTTT.

CDR3 residues: CASSSPGTRKGNTIYF. CDR3 nucleotides: TGCGCCAGCAGCTCGCCCGGGACTCGAAAAGGAAACACCATATATTTT. The chain is built from TRBV4-1 and TRBJ1-3; possibly TRBD1 for D (5 bases). The CDR3 consists of 16 residues. The V gene's germline CDR1 is MGHRA and CDR2 YSYEKL. With 5 bases removed from V and 4 bases from J, the gap between germline ends came to 18 bases.

This chain joins TRBV7-2 and TRBJ1-2; D call uncertain. Germline V gene sequence: CDR1 SGHTA, CDR2 FQGNSA. Trimming took off 3 bases at V and 5 bases at J, with 13 bases between the two ends. CDR3 length: 14 amino acids. CDR3 bases: TGTGCCAGCAGCTTCAGTCCGGTCGGATATGGCTACACCTTC. Translated: CASSFSPVGYGYTF.

The chain joins TRBV18 to TRBJ1-3; unclear D gene. The V and J ends lost 2 bases and 0 bases respectively, with 5 bases between them. Germline CDR1 is KGHSH and CDR2 is LQKENI. The CDR3 spans 14 residues. CDR3 nucleotides: TGTGCCAGCTCACCAGTTGACTCTGGAAACACCATATATTTT. Its protein is CASSPVDSGNTIYF.

The chain combines TRBV29-1 with TRBJ1-3; D might be TRBD1 (5 bases). CDR1 and CDR2 (germline): SQVTM, ANQGSEA. The CDR3 is 14 amino acids. V lost 3 bases to trimming and J lost 0 bases, with 9 bases between them. The CDR3 protein is CSVETDLSGNTIYF. DNA of the CDR3: TGCAGCGTTGAGACAGATCTCTCTGGAAACACCATATATTTT.

This chain links TRBV5-5 with TRBJ1-6; 8 bases are shared with TRBD1. This CDR3 contains 15 residues. The V gene's germline CDR1 is SGHKS and CDR2 YYEKEE (reference sequence). The J segment lost 4 bases and the V segment lost 3 bases, leaving 3 bases of the junction unmatched. The CDR3 region has the DNA TGTGCCAGCAGCTATGACAGGGGATATAATTCACCCCTCCACTTT. Encoded protein: CASSYDRGYNSPLHF.

Only a few counts were recorded for this clone. J is TRBJ1-5 and V is TRBV3-1 (or the pseudogene TRBV3-2), with D unclear. Per germline, CDR1 LGHDT and CDR2 YNNKEL (reference sequence). Trimming left V 1 base short and J 4 bases short, with 11 bases between. The length of the CDR3 is 15 residues. The chain's CDR3 is CASSQVSGLNQPQHF. DNA for the CDR3: TGTGCCAGCAGCCAAGTTTCCGGGCTGAATCAGCCCCAGCATTTT.

The chain uses TRBV6-5 and TRBJ2-1; D assignment may be TRBD1 or TRBD2 (5 bases each). V shed 9 bases and J shed 3 bases, with 18 bases lying between them. This CDR3 contains 15 residues. The germline CDR1 and CDR2 sequences are MNHEY and SVGAGI. The CDR3 is CASLDGTFGYNEQFF. Written as DNA, the CDR3 is TGTGCCAGTTTGGACGGGACCTTCGGCTACAATGAGCAGTTCTTC.

The chain recombines TRBV18 with TRBJ2-2; D gene unclear. V was trimmed by 6 bases and J by 3 bases, leaving 11 bases between them. This CDR3 region has 14 residues. CDR1 is KGHSH and CDR2 is LQKENI in the germline V gene. In nucleotides, the CDR3 is TGTGCCAGCTCCCGCATCATGGACACCGGGGAGCTGTTTTTT. Translating gives CASSRIMDTGELFF.

In its sample, this clone was seen once. The V call is TRBV3-1 (or the pseudogene TRBV3-2), the J call TRBJ2-7; D perhaps matches TRBD1 (6 bases). Trimming pared 1 base from V and 5 bases from J, leaving 15 bases between. Germline assignment: CDR1 LGHDT and CDR2 YNNKEL (reference sequence). There are 15 residues in the CDR3. The CDR3 protein is CASSQVITGSNEQYF. Here the CDR3 DNA reads TGTGCCAGCAGCCAAGTAATTACAGGGTCCAACGAGCAGTACTTC.

Points on this clone: Other DNA sequences in this specimen translate into the identical CDR3. The J gene is TRBJ1-5, the V gene TRBV9; 7 nucleotides match TRBD1. Germline V gives CDR1 SGDLS, CDR2 YYNGEE. The CDR3 is made up of 15 amino acids. Trimming took 0 bases from V and 0 from J; bases not matched to a gene: 0. In DNA, the CDR3 is TGTGCCAGCAGCGTAGCAGGGGGTAGCAATCAGCCCCAGCATTTT. This codes for CASSVAGGSNQPQHF.

The chain couples TRBV19 to TRBJ1-2, with D possibly TRBD1 on 5 matching bases. Germline V gives CDR1 LNHDA, CDR2 SQIVND (reference sequence). The CDR3 contains 15 residues. Trimming took off 7 bases at V and 3 bases at J, with 18 bases between the two ends. The CDR3 sequence is CASTDGSGTHYGYTF. The CDR3 bases are TGTGCCAGTACCGATGGTTCCGGGACTCACTATGGCTACACCTTC.

This rearrangement joins TRBV30 to TRBJ1-5; maybe TRBD1 (5 bases). V was pared by 1 base and J by 9 bases, with 16 bases between. This CDR3 region has 14 residues. Germline loops: CDR1 GTSNPN, CDR2 SVGIG (reference sequence). CDR3 in DNA: TGTGCCTGGAGTGAGGGCCGGGGCGGGGGGCCCCAGCATTTT. Translating gives CAWSEGRGGGPQHF.

The chain is built from TRBV14 and TRBJ2-1, with a possible D match to TRBD2 (7 bases). This CDR3 region has 15 residues. In germline, CDR1 is SGHDN, CDR2 FVKESK. V lost 5 bases to trimming and J lost 12 bases, with 23 bases between them. Written as DNA, the CDR3 is TGTGCCAGCAGCACAGCGACCCTTAAGGGGGGGAGGCAGTTCTTC. Amino acid sequence: CASSTATLKGGRQFF.

The gene calls are TRBV12-3 or TRBV12-4 and TRBJ1-1; no clear D. The CDR3 runs 12 residues. Trimming removed 4 bases at V and 11 bases at J, with 14 bases between. The CDR3 here is CASSSQSRKAFF. The CDR3 DNA reads as TGTGCCAGCAGTTCCCAGAGTAGGAAGGCTTTCTTT.

The chain uses TRBV3-1 (or the pseudogene TRBV3-2) and TRBJ1-2; D unresolved. There are 14 residues in the CDR3. With 2 bases removed from V and 3 bases from J, the gap between germline ends came to 10 bases. Germline CDR1 and CDR2: LGHDT and YNNKEL (reference sequence). The CDR3 here is CASSQFMADYGYTF. As DNA, the CDR3 is TGTGCCAGCAGCCAATTTATGGCAGACTATGGCTACACCTTC.

V is TRBV5-4 and J is TRBJ1-4; D may be TRBD1 (5 bases). Deletions cut 1 base from V and 4 bases from J, with 14 bases between. Germline V gene data show CDR1 as SGHNT and CDR2 as YYREEE (reference sequence). The CDR3 runs to 16 residues. The CDR3 DNA reads TGTGCCAGCAGCTTGAGGGGAGGCGCCCTTAATGAAAAACTGTTTTTT. It translates to CASSLRGGALNEKLFF.

V is TRBV9 and J is TRBJ1-1; 7 bases agree with TRBD1. The CDR3 is 14 amino acids. The V gene end was trimmed by 3 bases and the J gene end by 1 base; junction bases not matched to a gene: 3. Germline CDR1 is SGDLS and CDR2 is YYNGEE. The CDR3 DNA follows: TGTGCCAGCAGCGCACACAGGGGGAACACTGAAGCTTTCTTT. It translates to CASSAHRGNTEAFF. The full variable domain, rest sourced from reference TRBV9 and TRBJ1-1, is DSGVTQTPKHLITATGQRVTLRCSPRSGDLSVYWYQQSLDQGLQFLIQYYNGEERAKGNILERFSAQQFPDLHSELNLSSLELGDSALYFCASSAHRGNTEAFFGQGTRLTVV.

This clone was seen just once. The chain is built from TRBV24-1 and TRBJ2-1; D is unclear. Germline V gives CDR1 KGHDR, CDR2 SFDVKD. CDR3 length equals 14 residues. V dropped 1 base and J dropped 2 bases, with 5 bases sitting between them. The CDR3 loop reads CATSDFSPYNEQFF. In DNA form, the CDR3 reads TGTGCCACCAGTGATTTTAGCCCCTACAATGAGCAGTTCTTC.

V gene TRBV7-9 combines with J gene TRBJ2-1, with D perhaps TRBD1 or TRBD2 (5 bases each). V was trimmed by 11 bases and J by 3 bases, leaving 29 bases between them. The CDR3 is 18 residues long. The germline V gene encodes CDR1 SEHNR and CDR2 FQNEAQ (reference sequence). The CDR3 nucleotides read TGTGCCGGGGCTCGAGGAGGCACCGACCCATCTCACTACAATGAGCAGTTCTTC. Translation gives CAGARGGTDPSHYNEQFF.